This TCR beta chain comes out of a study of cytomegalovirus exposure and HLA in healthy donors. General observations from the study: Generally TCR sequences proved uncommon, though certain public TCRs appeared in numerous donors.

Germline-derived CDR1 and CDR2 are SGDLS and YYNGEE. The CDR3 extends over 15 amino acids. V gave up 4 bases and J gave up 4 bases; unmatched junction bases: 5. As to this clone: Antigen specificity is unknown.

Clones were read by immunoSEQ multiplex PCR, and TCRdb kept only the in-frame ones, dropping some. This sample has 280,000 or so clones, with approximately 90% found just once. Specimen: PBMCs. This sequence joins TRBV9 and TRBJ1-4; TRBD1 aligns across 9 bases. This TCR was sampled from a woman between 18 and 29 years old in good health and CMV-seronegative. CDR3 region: CASSSHRGRNEKLFF. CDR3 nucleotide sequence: TGTGCCAGCAGCTCCCACAGGGGGCGTAATGAAAAACTGTTTTTT.